This TCR beta chain emerged from a study of blood T cell repertoires in COVID-19. About the research overall: COVID-19 samples collected from the United States, Italy and Spain covered acute and convalescent phases. Sources were T cells, B-cell-depleted T cells, or PBMCs; the material itself was cDNA or gDNA.

CDR3 length: 14 amino acids. The germline V gene has CDR1 KGHSH and CDR2 LQKENI. The ends were cut back, 3 bases at V and 6 bases at J, with 14 bases in the middle. Per the study methods: Amplifying reference gene primers gave estimates of nucleated cell counts. Here immunoSEQ multiplex PCR was the method, and the copy in TCRdb shows in-frame clones only, minus some. That table furnishes V, J and clone size, whereas the DNA furnished D and trimming. The sample lists some 70,000 clones, around 90% occurring once. The chain is built from TRBV18 and TRBJ1-1; D not resolved. This sequence was found in a man between 50 and 59 years old with active COVID-19. The sample comprised peripheral blood. The CDR3 sequence: CASSPRFESSEAFF. The CDR3 coding sequence is TGTGCCAGCTCACCCCGGTTCGAAAGCTCTGAAGCTTTCTTT. Complete variable domain (other parts from reference TRBV18 and TRBJ1-1): NAGVMQNPRHLVRRRGQEARLRCSPMKGHSHVYWYRQLPEEGLKFMVYLQKENIIDESGMPKERFSAEFPKEGPSILRIQQVVRGDSAAYFCASSPRFESSEAFFGQGTRLTVV.